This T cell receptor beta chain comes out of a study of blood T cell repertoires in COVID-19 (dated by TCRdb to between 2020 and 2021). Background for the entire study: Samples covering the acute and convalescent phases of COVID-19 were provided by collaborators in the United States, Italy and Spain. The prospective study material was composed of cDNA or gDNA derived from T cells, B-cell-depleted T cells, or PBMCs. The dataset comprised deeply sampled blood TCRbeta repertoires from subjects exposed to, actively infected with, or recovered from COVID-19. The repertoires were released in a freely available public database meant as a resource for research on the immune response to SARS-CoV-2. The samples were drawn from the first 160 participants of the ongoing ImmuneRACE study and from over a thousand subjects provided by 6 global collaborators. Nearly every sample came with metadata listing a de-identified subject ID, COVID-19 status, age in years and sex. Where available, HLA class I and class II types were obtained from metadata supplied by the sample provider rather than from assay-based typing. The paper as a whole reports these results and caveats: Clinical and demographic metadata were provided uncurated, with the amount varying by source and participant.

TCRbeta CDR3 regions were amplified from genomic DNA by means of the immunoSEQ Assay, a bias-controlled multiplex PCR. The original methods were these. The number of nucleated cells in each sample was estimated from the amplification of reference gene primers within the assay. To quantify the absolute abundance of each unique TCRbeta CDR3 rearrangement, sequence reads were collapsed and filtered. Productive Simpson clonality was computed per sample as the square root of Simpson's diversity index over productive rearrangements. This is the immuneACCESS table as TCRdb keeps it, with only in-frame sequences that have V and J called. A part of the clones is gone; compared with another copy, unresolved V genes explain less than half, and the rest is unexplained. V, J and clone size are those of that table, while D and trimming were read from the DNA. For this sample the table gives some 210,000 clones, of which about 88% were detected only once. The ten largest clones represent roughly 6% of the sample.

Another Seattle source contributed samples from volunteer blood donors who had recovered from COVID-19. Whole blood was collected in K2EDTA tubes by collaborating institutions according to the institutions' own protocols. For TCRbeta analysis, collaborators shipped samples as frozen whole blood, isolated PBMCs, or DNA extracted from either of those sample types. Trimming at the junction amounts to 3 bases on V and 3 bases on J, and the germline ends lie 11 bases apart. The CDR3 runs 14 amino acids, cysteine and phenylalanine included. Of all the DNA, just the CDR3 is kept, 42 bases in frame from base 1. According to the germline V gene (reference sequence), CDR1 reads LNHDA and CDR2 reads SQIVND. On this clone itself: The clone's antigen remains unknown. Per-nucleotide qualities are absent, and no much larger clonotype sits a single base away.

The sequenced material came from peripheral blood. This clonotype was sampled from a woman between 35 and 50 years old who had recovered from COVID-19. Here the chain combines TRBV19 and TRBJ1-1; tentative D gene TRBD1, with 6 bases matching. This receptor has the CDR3 CASSIGGADTEAFF. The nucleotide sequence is TGTGCCAGTAGTATTGGGGGGGCCGACACTGAAGCTTTCTTT.